Listed here are 18 T cell receptor beta chains from one sample, sequenced in a study of blood T cell repertoires in COVID-19. Produced via immunoSEQ multiplex PCR; TCRdb's table is partial and in-frame only. The top ten hold 5% to 6.5% of the sample, which has roughly 190,000 clones, around 89% seen once. The sample was peripheral blood. These receptors all come from a man aged 35 to 55 with active or convalescent COVID-19.

This clone was counted between two and nine times. The chain links TRBV7-8 to TRBJ2-7; D unclear. This CDR3 region has 14 residues. V was trimmed by 1 base and J by 3 bases, leaving 10 bases between them. Germline CDR1 is SGHVS and CDR2 is FQNEAQ. DNA for the CDR3: TGTGCCAGCAGCTTAGTCCAGGCCGACTACGAGCAGTACTTC. Its translation is CASSLVQADYEQYF. Full variable domain (missing parts from reference TRBV7-8 and TRBJ2-7): GAGVSQSPRYKVAKRGQDVALRCDPISGHVSLFWYQQALGQGPEFLTYFQNEAQLDKSGLPSDRFFAERPEGSVSTLKIQRTQQEDSAVYLCASSLVQADYEQYFGPGTRLTVT.

This chain connects TRBV7-6 to TRBJ2-7; TRBD1 aligns across 8 bases. Germline V gene data show CDR1 as SGHVS and CDR2 as FNYEAQ. The CDR3 consists of 17 residues. After removal of 6 bases from V and 2 bases from J, the junction contained 15 bases not matched to a gene. CDR3 coding DNA: TGTGCCAGCAGTCGAATCTCACAGGGGGTGCAGACCTACGAGCAGTACTTC. Translation gives CASSRISQGVQTYEQYF. Variable domain in full (rest from reference TRBV7-6 and TRBJ2-7): GAGVSQSPRYKVTKRGQDVALRCDPISGHVSLYWYRQALGQGPEFLTYFNYEAQQDKSGLPNDRFSAERPEGSISTLTIQRTEQRDSAMYRCASSRISQGVQTYEQYFGPGTRLTVT.

This chain uses TRBV4-3 with TRBJ2-1; no firm D call. Between the trimmed V and J ends, which lost 2 bases and 2 bases, there was a span of 10 bases. The CDR3 contains 15 residues. In germline, CDR1 is LGHNA, CDR2 YSLEER. CDR3 bases: TGCGCCAGCAGCCAACTGCGTGGGCCCTACAATGAGCAGTTCTTC. Translating it yields CASSQLRGPYNEQFF.

The CDR3 spells CASSLEGGKTEAFF. CDR3 in DNA: TGTGCCAGCAGCTTAGAAGGGGGTAAGACTGAAGCTTTCTTT. The chain has TRBV7-2 and TRBJ1-1; maybe TRBD1 (6 bases). The CDR3 sequence is 14 residues long. In germline, CDR1 is SGHTA, CDR2 FQGNSA. With 1 base removed from V and 5 bases from J, the gap between germline ends came to 11 bases. The whole variable domain, remainder taken from reference TRBV7-2 and TRBJ1-1, is GAGVSQSPSNKVTEKGKDVELRCDPISGHTALYWYRQSLGQGLEFLIYFQGNSAPDKSGLPSDRFSAERTGGSVSTLTIQRTQQEDSAVYLCASSLEGGKTEAFFGQGTRLTVV.

The CDR3, as DNA: TGTGCCATCAGTGAGTCGGGGGGCAATGAGCAGTTCTTC. This codes for CAISESGGNEQFF. The V call is TRBV10-3, the J call TRBJ2-1; D is possibly TRBD2 (6 bases). The CDR3 is made up of 13 amino acids. Between the trimmed V and J ends, which lost 0 bases and 6 bases, there was a span of 6 bases. Germline assignment: CDR1 ENHRY and CDR2 SYGVKD.

The chain is built from TRBV25-1 and TRBJ1-2; 7 bases are a match to TRBD1. The CDR3 has 14 residues. The trim removed 2 bases at V and 4 bases at J, leaving 4 bases unmatched. CDR1 is MGHDK and CDR2 is SYGVNS in the germline V gene. CDR3 sequence: CASSETGTAYGYTF. CDR3 DNA sequence: TGTGCCAGCAGTGAAACCGGGACAGCCTATGGCTACACCTTC.

The chain has TRBV7-9 and TRBJ1-6; 8 nucleotides align to TRBD1. This CDR3 has 15 amino acids. With V trimmed by 1 base and J by 9 bases, 5 bases remained unmatched. The germline V gene encodes CDR1 SEHNR and CDR2 FQNEAQ (reference sequence). CDR3 in amino acids: CASSLGRDRSSPLHF. CDR3 sequence (DNA): TGTGCCAGCAGCTTAGGCCGGGACAGGAGTTCACCCCTCCACTTT.

The chain uses TRBV28 and TRBJ2-7; TRBD2 agrees at 10 bases. V trimming: 6 bases; J trimming: 2 bases; junction bases outside the gene matches: 4. Germline loops: CDR1 MDHEN, CDR2 SYDVKM. The CDR3 spans 14 residues. The CDR3 DNA is TGTGCCAGCAGATTACTAGCGGGGACCTACGAGCAGTACTTC. Residues: CASRLLAGTYEQYF. Full variable domain (missing parts from reference TRBV28 and TRBJ2-7): DVKVTQSSRYLVKRTGEKVFLECVQDMDHENMFWYRQDPGLGLRLIYFSYDVKMKEKGDIPEGYSVSREKKERFSLILESASTNQTSMYLCASRLLAGTYEQYFGPGTRLTVT.

The chain couples TRBV5-1 to TRBJ1-1; TRBD1 is a possible D gene (6 bases). Trimming cost V 0 bases and J 4 bases, with 10 bases left between them. This CDR3 contains 14 residues. Germline V gene sequence: CDR1 SGHRS, CDR2 YFSETQ. The CDR3 nucleotides read TGCGCCAGCAGCTTGGCTCAGGGGAGCACTGAAGCTTTCTTT. As protein: CASSLAQGSTEAFF.

The CDR3 spells CAWNRQGAYYGYTF. The CDR3 DNA is TGTGCCTGGAACCGACAGGGGGCTTACTATGGCTACACCTTC. The chain couples TRBV30 to TRBJ1-2; 10 bases agree with TRBD1. CDR1 and CDR2 from the germline V gene are GTSNPN and SVGIG (reference sequence). The CDR3 spans 14 residues. Losses at the gene ends were 4 bases for V and 3 bases for J; bases not matched to a gene: 5.

The chain combines TRBV20-1 with TRBJ2-3, with TRBD2 matching 13 bases. V dropped 6 bases and J dropped 11; count of bases not matched to a gene: 2. The CDR3 has 11 residues. Germline V lookup: CDR1 DFQATT, CDR2 SNEGSKA (reference sequence). CDR3 nucleotides: TGCAGTGCCACTAGCGGGGGGGGGCAGTATTTT. This gives the protein CSATSGGGQYF.

The chain employs TRBV5-6 and TRBJ2-3, with D possibly being TRBD2 (6 bases). The V end was cut by 6 bases, the J end by 3 bases, with 17 bases between. CDR1 is SGHDT, CDR2 YYEEEE, per germline. This CDR3 comprises 15 residues. CDR3 sequence reads: CASTPRGGGTDTQYF. CDR3 coding DNA: TGTGCCAGCACCCCCCGGGGAGGAGGGACAGATACGCAGTATTTT.

V is TRBV6-5 and J is TRBJ1-1; the match to TRBD1 covers 7 bases. Trimming at V came to 6 bases and at J to 1 base, leaving 5 bases not matched to a gene. The germline V gene has CDR1 MNHEY and CDR2 SVGAGI. The CDR3 runs 14 residues. Here the CDR3 reads CASREDRRNTEAFF. In DNA form, the CDR3 reads TGTGCCAGCAGGGAGGACAGGCGGAACACTGAAGCTTTCTTT.

CDR3 DNA: TGTGCCAGCGGTAAGGGGTCCAAGAACAATCAGCCCCAGCATTTT. Translated, it gives CASGKGSKNNQPQHF. This chain links TRBV27 with TRBJ1-5, with D perhaps TRBD1 (5 bases). The CDR3 is made up of 15 amino acids. Germline-derived CDR1 and CDR2 are MNHEY and SMNVEV (reference sequence). The V end lost 8 bases, the J end lost 3 bases, and 17 bases lay between the germline ends.

The chain joins TRBV2 to TRBJ1-2; tentatively, D is TRBD1 (5 bases). This CDR3 contains 15 residues. CDR1 and CDR2 (germline): SNHLY, FYNNEI. V was shortened by 3 bases and J by 5 bases, with 16 bases between the two germline ends. The CDR3 loop is CASSDVGVRKYGYTF. CDR3 sequence (DNA): TGTGCCAGCAGTGATGTAGGGGTGCGGAAATATGGCTACACCTTC.

The CDR3 spells CASTGQGGYNEQFF. The CDR3 DNA sequence: TGTGCCAGCACCGGACAGGGGGGCTACAATGAGCAGTTCTTC. The rearrangement links TRBV6-5 to TRBJ2-1, with 10 bases aligning to TRBD1. Germline V CDR1 and CDR2: MNHEY, SVGAGI. The CDR3 loop spans 14 amino acids. With V trimmed by 7 bases and J by 3 bases, 3 bases remained unmatched.

This sequence joins TRBV24-1 and TRBJ1-1, with 9 bases lining up with TRBD1. Germline CDR1 and CDR2: KGHDR and SFDVKD. Trimming took 8 bases from V and 1 from J; bases not matched to a gene: 7. The length of the CDR3 is 15 residues. As DNA, the CDR3 is TGTGCCACCAAGGGTCCGGGACAGGGGAACACTGAAGCTTTCTTT. This translates into CATKGPGQGNTEAFF.

This clone was recorded only once. The chain has TRBV4-1 and TRBJ1-3, with TRBD1 matching 8 bases. Germline lookup yields CDR1 MGHRA and CDR2 YSYEKL. J gave up 3 bases and V 3 bases, and 4 bases lay outside the gene matches. The CDR3 is made up of 15 amino acids. CDR3 loop: CASSQDRADGNTIYF. CDR3 coding DNA: TGCGCCAGCAGCCAGGACAGGGCCGATGGAAACACCATATATTTT.